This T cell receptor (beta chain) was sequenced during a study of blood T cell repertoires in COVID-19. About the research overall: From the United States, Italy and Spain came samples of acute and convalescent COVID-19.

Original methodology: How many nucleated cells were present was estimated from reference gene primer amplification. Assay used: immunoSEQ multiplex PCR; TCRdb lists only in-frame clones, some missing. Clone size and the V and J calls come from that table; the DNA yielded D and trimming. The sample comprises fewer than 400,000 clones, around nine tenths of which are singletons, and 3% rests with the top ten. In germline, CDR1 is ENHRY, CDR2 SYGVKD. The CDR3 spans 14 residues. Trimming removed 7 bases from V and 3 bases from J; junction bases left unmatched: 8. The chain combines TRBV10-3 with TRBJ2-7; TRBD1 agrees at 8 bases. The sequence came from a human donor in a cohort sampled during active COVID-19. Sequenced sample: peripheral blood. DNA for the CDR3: TGTGCCATCAAAAGGGACAGGAGGGTCTACGAGCAGTACTTC. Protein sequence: CAIKRDRRVYEQYF.